Below, 23 T cell receptor beta chains from the same sample are listed, as sequenced in a study of T cells in Graves' hyperthyroidism and ophthalmopathy. RNA transcripts provided the source from which TCR beta CDR3 regions were amplified. The TCR CDR3 first-round RT-PCR relied on the HTBI primer set. TCRdb reprocessed the multiplex PCR reads via MiXCR and lists one record per CDR3 protein. The data show around 500,000 distinct CDR3 sequences, with roughly 22% seen just once and 45% to 50% held by the top ten. Specimen: blood. The receptor set was obtained from a woman in her 70s with Graves' ophthalmopathy.

This clonotype appeared a few times. The rearrangement uses TRBV27 and TRBJ1-1; TRBD1 matches at 10 bases. Germline-derived CDR1 and CDR2 are MNHEY and SMNVEV (reference sequence). The CDR3 loop spans 17 amino acids. V lost 3 bases, J lost 5 bases, and 12 bases stayed unmatched. DNA for the CDR3: TGTGCCAGCAGTTTCGTCCGGGACAGGGGAAAGTGGACTGAAGCTTTCTTT. Translation: CASSFVRDRGKWTEAFF.

The gene calls are TRBV19 and TRBJ2-3, with D possibly TRBD1 on 6 matching bases. The CDR3 has 14 amino acids. The V and J ends lost 6 bases and 3 bases respectively, with 13 bases between them. In germline, CDR1 is LNHDA, CDR2 SQIVND (reference sequence). The CDR3 sequence: CASRRRQVTDTQYF. In nucleotides, the CDR3 is TGTGCCAGTAGGAGACGACAGGTGACAGATACGCAGTATTTT. Looking up the rest from reference TRBV19 and TRBJ2-3 gives the full variable domain: DGGITQSPKYLFRKEGQNVTLSCEQNLNHDAMYWYRQDPGQGLRLIYYSQIVNDFQKGDIAEGYSVSREKKESFPLTVTSAQKNPTAFYLCASRRRQVTDTQYFGPGTRLTVL.

The chain uses TRBV6-5 and TRBJ2-2; D is ambiguous. V was pared by 0 bases and J by 6 bases, with 5 bases between. Germline V gene data show CDR1 as MNHEY and CDR2 as SVGAGI. This CDR3 contains 13 residues. DNA of the CDR3: TGTGCCAGCAGTTACTCCCTAGCCGGGGAGCTGTTTTTT. The encoded protein is CASSYSLAGELFF.

This clonotype came up a few times. The chain combines TRBV28 with TRBJ2-7; D is unclear. Germline-derived CDR1 and CDR2 are MDHEN and SYDVKM. V lost 6 bases, J lost 1 base, and 4 bases lay in between. The CDR3 is 11 residues long. The DNA of the CDR3 is TGTGCCAGCAGGATGTCCTACGAGCAGTACTTC. Protein sequence: CASRMSYEQYF.

The chain links TRBV6-6 to TRBJ1-2, with D perhaps TRBD1 (6 bases). V was shortened by 0 bases and J by 4 bases, with 12 bases between the two germline ends. Germline V CDR1 and CDR2: MNHNY, SVGAGI (reference sequence). The CDR3 is made up of 15 amino acids. The CDR3 is CASSYSSGGSYGYTF. The CDR3 nucleotides are TGTGCCAGCAGTTACTCGTCGGGGGGCAGCTATGGCTACACCTTC.

This clonotype came up a few times. The chain carries TRBV7-9 and TRBJ1-5; 7 bases map to TRBD1. The trim removed 0 bases at V and 3 bases at J, leaving 8 bases unmatched. Germline loops: CDR1 SEHNR, CDR2 FQNEAQ (reference sequence). CDR3 size: 17 residues. The CDR3 loop reads CASSLARQGVDNQPQHF. The CDR3 region has the DNA TGTGCCAGCAGCTTAGCTCGGCAGGGGGTCGACAATCAGCCCCAGCATTTT.

This sequence joins TRBV4-2 and TRBJ2-1; D is perhaps TRBD2 (5 bases). Looked up from germline, CDR1 is LGHNA and CDR2 is YNFKEQ. Trimming took off 4 bases at V and 7 bases at J, with 14 bases between the two ends. The CDR3 consists of 14 residues. The CDR3 reads CASSRGSGGNEQFF. The DNA of the CDR3 is TGTGCCAGCAGCCGAGGGAGTGGCGGGAATGAGCAGTTCTTC.

A few counts support this clonotype. The chain recombines TRBV6-1 with TRBJ1-1, with TRBD1 as a possible D gene (5 bases). The CDR3 runs 14 residues. The germline CDR1 and CDR2 sequences are MNHNS and SASEGT. The V and J ends lost 5 bases and 1 base respectively, with 11 bases between them. This chain's CDR3 is CASSWDRTNTEAFF. CDR3 in DNA: TGTGCCAGCAGTTGGGACCGGACGAACACTGAAGCTTTCTTT.

Regarding this clonotype: Just one base apart from a much larger clone, this may be a read error. V is TRBV2 and J is TRBJ2-1; D unresolved. Germline V gene lookup returns CDR1 SNHLY and CDR2 FYNNEI. CDR3 length: 12 residues. CDR3 protein: CASTTAHNEQLF. The CDR3 coding sequence is TGTGCCAGCACTACAGCTCACAATGAGCAGCTCTTC.

The genes are TRBV5-1 and TRBJ2-7, with no clear D. The CDR3 length is 13 residues. Germline assignment: CDR1 SGHRS and CDR2 YFSETQ. V was pared by 1 base and J by 5 bases, with 10 bases between. The CDR3: CASSLSTLDEQYF. The CDR3 DNA sequence: TGCGCCAGCAGCTTGAGTACACTCGACGAGCAGTACTTC.

This clonotype appeared a few times. The CDR3 DNA reads as TGTGCCACTAGACGGGACACAAGTACAGATACGCAGTATTTT. Its protein is CATRRDTSTDTQYF. This chain joins TRBV19 and TRBJ2-3; TRBD1 might be the D (6 bases). The length of the CDR3 is 14 residues. V dropped 10 bases and J dropped 3 bases, with 17 bases sitting between them. From germline, CDR1 is LNHDA and CDR2 SQIVND (reference sequence). The full variable domain, with the rest looked up from reference TRBV19 and TRBJ2-3, is DGGITQSPKYLFRKEGQNVTLSCEQNLNHDAMYWYRQDPGQGLRLIYYSQIVNDFQKGDIAEGYSVSREKKESFPLTVTSAQKNPTAFYLCATRRDTSTDTQYFGPGTRLTVL.

This clonotype has a handful of counts. The chain recombines TRBV7-3 with TRBJ1-2; the D gene is possibly TRBD1 (5 bases). CDR3 length: 14 amino acids. In germline, CDR1 is SGHTA, CDR2 FQGTGA. Trimming removed 2 bases at V and 8 bases at J, with 15 bases between. CDR3 bases: TGTGCCAGCAGCTTACTGGGAGGGGTTGGAGGCTACACCTTC. It translates to CASSLLGGVGGYTF.

The chain combines TRBV7-2 with TRBJ1-2; D unresolved. Trimming removed 1 base at V and 9 bases at J, with 12 bases between. Germline lookup yields CDR1 SGHTA and CDR2 FQGNSA. The CDR3 consists of 13 residues. CDR3 in amino acids: CASSLDGMGSYTF. The CDR3, as DNA: TGTGCCAGCAGCTTAGACGGGATGGGCAGCTACACCTTC.

The V gene is TRBV6-1, the J gene TRBJ1-2; D not certain. The length of the CDR3 is 13 residues. The V end lost 5 bases, the J end lost 3 bases, and 10 bases lay between the germline ends. From germline, CDR1 is MNHNS and CDR2 SASEGT. CDR3 DNA sequence: TGTGCCAGCAGTTATGACGGGTACTATGGCTACACCTTC. Translation: CASSYDGYYGYTF.

This clonotype came up once. The chain links TRBV7-9 to TRBJ2-3; 10 bases line up with TRBD1. V lost 3 bases and J lost 5; bases outside the gene matches: 5. The CDR3 runs to 15 residues. The germline V gene encodes CDR1 SEHNR and CDR2 FQNEAQ (reference sequence). The CDR3, as DNA: TGTGCCAGCAGCTTCGGACAGGGGGGTGGAGATACGCAGTATTTT. Protein product: CASSFGQGGGDTQYF.

The chain couples TRBV20-1 to TRBJ1-1, with 10 bases lining up with TRBD1. CDR3 length equals 14 residues. J gave up 1 base and V 5 bases, and 4 bases lay outside the gene matches. Germline V gene sequence: CDR1 DFQATT, CDR2 SNEGSKA (reference sequence). The CDR3: CSAQTGGGNTEAFF. CDR3 DNA: TGCAGTGCTCAGACAGGGGGCGGGAACACTGAAGCTTTCTTT.

This clonotype was found a few times. The CDR3 protein is CASSHRGLNTEAFF. The CDR3 region has the DNA TGTGCCAGCAGTCACAGGGGCTTGAACACTGAAGCTTTCTTT. The chain joins TRBV6-1 to TRBJ1-1, with 7 bases that match TRBD1. The CDR3 consists of 14 residues. The junction had 3 bases not matched to a gene; V was cut back by 5 bases and J by 0 bases. Per the germline V gene, CDR1 is MNHNS and CDR2 is SASEGT.

This clonotype has more than one count but fewer than ten. The rearrangement uses TRBV7-2 and TRBJ2-3; D could derive from TRBD1 or TRBD2 (5 bases each). Trimming shortened V by 2 bases and J by 2 bases, and 8 bases separated the two germline ends. The CDR3 contains 14 residues. Germline values: CDR1 SGHTA, CDR2 FQGNSA. The CDR3 coding sequence is TGTGCCAGCAGCTTATCGGGGCTCACAGATACGCAGTATTTT. The encoded protein is CASSLSGLTDTQYF.

This clonotype was seen only a few times. This rearrangement joins TRBV5-4 to TRBJ2-3; D may be TRBD1 or TRBD2 (6 bases each). Per the germline V gene, CDR1 is SGHNT and CDR2 is YYREEE (reference sequence). The CDR3 has 16 residues. V was shortened by 4 bases and J by 5 bases, with 20 bases between the two germline ends. This chain's CDR3 is CASSPSGGAGLDTQYF. Written as DNA, the CDR3 is TGTGCCAGCAGCCCGTCCGGGGGCGCGGGTTTAGATACGCAGTATTTT.

This clonotype was found a few times. In DNA form, the CDR3 reads TGTGCCAGCAGGAGAGCGAGGGGTGAGACCCAGTACTTC. It translates to CASRRARGETQYF. The J gene is TRBJ2-5, the V gene TRBV27; D possibly uses TRBD1 or TRBD2 (5 bases each). The CDR3 sequence is 13 residues long. The germline V gene encodes CDR1 MNHEY and CDR2 SMNVEV (reference sequence). V was cut by 6 bases and J by 5 bases, with 13 bases left in between.

This clonotype was counted between two and nine times. In DNA, the CDR3 is TGTGCCACCAGCGGACCTCCCTACGGACAGGGGAATGAGCAGTTCTTC. Its protein is CATSGPPYGQGNEQFF. V is TRBV15 and J is TRBJ2-1, with 9 positions matching TRBD1. V lost 5 bases to trimming and J lost 7 bases; unmatched junction nucleotides: 12. The length of the CDR3 is 16 residues. The germline gives CDR1 LNHNV, CDR2 YYDKDF (reference sequence).

This chain joins TRBV20-1 and TRBJ1-5, with a weak D call TRBD1 (5 bases). The CDR3 length is 17 residues. Germline V gives CDR1 DFQATT, CDR2 SNEGSKA (reference sequence). The V and J ends lost 4 bases and 5 bases respectively, with 24 bases between them. The CDR3 spells CSATEPGGGWGYQPQHF. The CDR3 bases are TGCAGTGCTACCGAGCCTGGGGGGGGATGGGGGTATCAGCCCCAGCATTTT.

This clonotype has at least ten counts. This chain joins TRBV29-1 and TRBJ1-1; D remains ambiguous. V was trimmed by 5 bases and J by 0 bases, leaving 7 bases between them. Germline CDR1 is SQVTM and CDR2 is ANQGSEA. The CDR3 length is 12 residues. CDR3 loop: CSVTLLNTEAFF. Written as DNA, the CDR3 is TGCAGCGTTACCCTCCTGAACACTGAAGCTTTCTTT.